These 3 T cell receptor beta chains share one sample of origin, sequenced in a study of blood T cell repertoires in COVID-19. Sequenced by immunoSEQ multiplex PCR; TCRdb stores in-frame clones only, minus some. Here the sample spans around 290,000 clones, 75% to 90% being singletons. Sequenced sample: peripheral blood. The receptor set was obtained from a woman aged 70-85 years with COVID-19, enrolled during active disease.

The chain couples TRBV23-1 to TRBJ2-6; D ambiguous. TRBV23-1 is annotated as an ORF whose role is uncertain. CDR3 length: 19 amino acids. V was shortened by 2 bases and J by 0 bases, with 17 bases between the two germline ends. CDR3 bases: TGCGCCAGCAGTCAAGAGCAGGTCTACTGTCTCTCTGGGGCCAACGTCCTGACTTTC. Its protein is CASSQEQVYCLSGANVLTF.

This chain uses TRBV20-1 with TRBJ2-7; a possible D gene is TRBD2 (7 bases). This CDR3 spans 14 amino acids. Germline V gene data show CDR1 as DFQATT and CDR2 as SNEGSKA (reference sequence). V was trimmed by 3 bases and J by 5 bases, leaving 17 bases between them. CDR3 in amino acids: CSASIGGGGNEQYF. CDR3 nucleotide sequence: TGCAGTGCTAGTATAGGTGGGGGGGGCAACGAGCAGTACTTC.

The J gene is TRBJ2-2, the V gene TRBV18; 9 bases line up with TRBD1. Germline V lookup: CDR1 KGHSH, CDR2 LQKENI. The CDR3 loop spans 16 amino acids. With V trimmed by 7 bases and J by 6 bases, 12 bases remained unmatched. The CDR3 bases are TGTGCCAGCTTACTCACACCGGGACAGGGAGCCGGGGAGCTGTTTTTT. This codes for CASLLTPGQGAGELFF.